This T cell receptor (beta chain) was found in a study of CD8+ T cells in alopecia areata. Findings and limits, study-wide: When scalp samples are sequenced, resident alphabeta T cells of normal skin are also captured.

For this clone: Its antigen is currently unknown.

Treatment here: oral pan-JAK inhibitor, 5-10 mg twice daily. Reverse transcription of extracted RNA yielded cDNA, which provided the sequencing template. Assay: immunoSEQ multiplex PCR; the TCRdb copy retains only in-frame clones and omits some. Of roughly 210,000 clones in the sample, 40% to 45% are singletons; the top ten hold about 2.6%. The CDR3 consists of 14 residues. Germline assignment: CDR1 MDHEN and CDR2 SYDVKM. V was clipped by 6 bases and J by 5 bases; unmatched bases: 7. V is TRBV28 and J is TRBJ2-5, with TRBD1 identical over 9 bases. This specimen was CD4+ T cells sorted from blood, taken at roughly week 36, from a patient treated with tofacitinib. This receptor was obtained from a human donor with alopecia areata. The CDR3 is CASRDTGGTETQYF. In DNA, the CDR3 is TGTGCCAGCAGGGACACAGGGGGCACGGAGACCCAGTACTTC.